The 22 T cell receptor beta chains presented below share a single source sample, sequenced in a study of spatial heterogeneity in lung cancer. Time point of the sample: blood at routine non-recurrence follow-up after resection. Via MiXCR, TCRdb re-called the 5' RACE reads, giving one row per CDR3 protein. The profile shows approximately 17,000 distinct CDR3 sequences, under 20% of them singletons. The sequencing here drew on PBMCs, taken at follow-up. These TCRs come from a male donor with early-stage non-small cell lung cancer.

At least ten counts were recorded for this clonotype. This chain links TRBV20-1 with TRBJ2-7; TRBD1 matches at 10 bases. With 2 bases clipped from V and 6 bases from J, the junction kept 4 bases outside the gene matches. The CDR3 covers 13 residues. Germline CDR1 DFQATT, CDR2 SNEGSKA (reference sequence). This CDR3 reads CSARMTGGGEQYF. The CDR3 DNA sequence: TGCAGTGCTAGAATGACAGGGGGCGGCGAGCAGTACTTC.

With regard to this clonotype: A clone one base away is much larger, so this may be a read error. This chain connects TRBV3-1 to TRBJ2-1; 11 nucleotides agree with TRBD2. This CDR3 is built from 14 residues. V shed 11 bases, J shed 9 bases, and the junction held 12 bases outside the gene matches. The germline V gene has CDR1 LGHDT and CDR2 YNNKEL (reference sequence). CDR3 loop: CAAVGTSGGSEQFF. The CDR3 DNA reads TGTGCCGCCGTAGGGACTAGCGGTGGTAGTGAGCAGTTCTTC.

By sample share, this clonotype is medium-sized. CDR3 in amino acids: CASSDTGGGSYEQYF. The DNA of the CDR3 is TGTGCCAGCAGCGATACAGGGGGCGGGTCCTACGAGCAGTACTTC. This chain connects TRBV7-2 to TRBJ2-7, with 9 bases identical to TRBD1. The V segment lost 5 bases and the J segment 1 base; nucleotides outside the gene matches: 6. CDR1 and CDR2 from the germline V gene are SGHTA and FQGNSA. The CDR3 length is 15 residues.

The chain carries TRBV27 and TRBJ2-5, with 8 bases identical to TRBD2. CDR3 length equals 18 residues. The J segment lost 5 bases and the V segment lost 6 bases, leaving 20 bases of the junction unmatched. Germline V gene sequence: CDR1 MNHEY, CDR2 SMNVEV (reference sequence). The CDR3 coding sequence is TGTGCCAGCAGATTGTGGGCTCTCGGGAGGGCAGAGGATGAGACCCAGTACTTC. This translates into CASRLWALGRAEDETQYF.

The CDR3 loop is CASSQDAGALGETQYF. The CDR3 DNA reads TGCGCCAGCAGCCAAGACGCCGGGGCCTTGGGGGAGACCCAGTACTTC. The gene calls are TRBV4-1 and TRBJ2-5, with D perhaps being TRBD1 or TRBD2 (5 bases each). V was pared by 0 bases and J by 5 bases, with 16 bases between. This CDR3 region has 16 residues. Per germline, CDR1 MGHRA and CDR2 YSYEKL.

This clonotype showed up just a few times. This sequence joins TRBV5-1 and TRBJ2-5, with no clear D. V lost 0 bases and J 2 bases, leaving 11 bases between the germline ends. Germline V gene data show CDR1 as SGHRS and CDR2 as YFSETQ. The CDR3 is 15 amino acids. CDR3 nucleotide sequence: TGCGCCAGCAGCTTGGTTGCTTTTCGGCAAGAGACCCAGTACTTC. Residues: CASSLVAFRQETQYF. Supplemented by reference TRBV5-1 and TRBJ2-5, the full variable domain reads KAGVTQTPRYLIKTRGQQVTLSCSPISGHRSVSWYQQTPGQGLQFLFEYFSETQRNKGNFPGRFSGRQFSNSRSEMNVSTLELGDSALYLCASSLVAFRQETQYFGPGTRLLVL.

This chain joins TRBV7-9 and TRBJ1-5; maybe TRBD1 (5 bases). The length of the CDR3 is 14 residues. Germline V gives CDR1 SEHNR, CDR2 FQNEAQ (reference sequence). Trimming removed 1 base at V and 3 bases at J, with 7 bases between. CDR3 in DNA: TGTGCCAGCAGCTTAGGGGGGGACAATCAGCCCCAGCATTTT. This codes for CASSLGGDNQPQHF. Full variable domain (remainder filled in from reference TRBV7-9 and TRBJ1-5): DTGVSQNPRHKITKRGQNVTFRCDPISEHNRLYWYRQTLGQGPEFLTYFQNEAQLEKSRLLSDRFSAERPKGSFSTLEIQRTEQGDSAMYLCASSLGGDNQPQHFGDGTRLSIL.

This sequence joins TRBV6-1 and TRBJ2-1; the match to TRBD2 covers 10 bases. Germline CDR1 reads MNHNS; CDR2 reads SASEGT. The CDR3 is made up of 17 amino acids. V was pared by 2 bases and J by 4 bases, with 8 bases of the junction left unmatched. CDR3 sequence: CASSESPTSGPYNEQFF. CDR3 nucleotides: TGTGCCAGCAGTGAAAGCCCGACTAGCGGGCCTTACAATGAGCAGTTCTTC.

A few counts support this clonotype. The junction and the germline gene differ at one end; a read error may be behind it. The rearrangement uses TRBV2 and TRBJ2-2; TRBD2 is a possible D gene (7 bases). The germline V gene has CDR1 SNHLY and CDR2 FYNNEI. The CDR3 contains 15 residues. For the CDR3, the DNA is TGTGCCAGCAGTACCGGGGGGCAAGGCGCCGGGGAGTTGTTTTTT. Translated: CASSTGGQGAGELFF.

This clonotype was observed a handful of times. The chain combines TRBV19 with TRBJ1-2, with 8 nucleotides matching TRBD1. Per the germline V gene, CDR1 is LNHDA and CDR2 is SQIVND (reference sequence). This CDR3 comprises 18 residues. V trimming: 5 bases; J trimming: 4 bases; junction bases outside the gene matches: 18. Here the CDR3 reads CASSAYPGQARKRYGYTF. CDR3 in DNA: TGTGCCAGTAGTGCCTATCCGGGACAGGCTAGGAAACGCTATGGCTACACCTTC.

A few counts support this clonotype. The chain recombines TRBV16 with TRBJ1-6; TRBD1 aligns across 8 bases. V was clipped by 4 bases and J by 6 bases; unmatched bases: 5. CDR1 and CDR2 (germline): KGHSY, FQNENV. The CDR3 runs 15 residues. The CDR3 loop is CASSLWTGRNSPLHF. The CDR3 region has the DNA TGTGCCAGCAGCCTCTGGACAGGGCGTAATTCACCCCTCCACTTT. The complete variable domain, with remaining parts taken from reference TRBV16 and TRBJ1-6, reads GEEVAQTPKHLVRGEGQKAKLYCAPIKGHSYVFWYQQVLKNEFKFLISFQNENVFDETGMPKERFSAKCLPNSPCSLEIQATKLEDSAVYFCASSLWTGRNSPLHFGNGTRLTVT.

This clonotype was seen just once. One junction end disagrees with the germline gene, perhaps due to a read error. This chain's CDR3 is CANSQVGSGARDTQYF. CDR3 coding DNA: TGCGCCAACAGCCAAGTCGGCTCGGGGGCGAGGGATACGCAGTATTTT. The V call is TRBV4-1, the J call TRBJ2-3; TRBD1 or TRBD2 may be the D gene (6 bases each). The CDR3 is 16 residues long. Per germline, CDR1 MGHRA and CDR2 YSYEKL.

CDR3 loop: CASSYGQNTGELFF. CDR3 in DNA: TGCGCCAGCAGCTATGGACAGAACACCGGGGAGCTGTTTTTT. The rearrangement links TRBV5-1 to TRBJ2-2, with D perhaps matching TRBD1 (5 bases). V shed 3 bases and J shed 1 base, with 7 bases lying between them. Germline CDR1 SGHRS, CDR2 YFSETQ. The length of the CDR3 is 14 residues.

This clonotype showed up many times. The V gene is TRBV29-1, the J gene TRBJ2-5, with D unresolved. V dropped 8 bases and J dropped 0 bases, with 16 bases sitting between them. The CDR3 has 14 residues. Germline lookup yields CDR1 SQVTM and CDR2 ANQGSEA. The CDR3 loop reads CSSEDRTYQETQYF. The CDR3 nucleotides are TGCAGCTCCGAGGATCGCACATACCAAGAGACCCAGTACTTC.

As regards this clonotype: It may be a read error: a sequence one base away is much more abundant. The rearrangement uses TRBV7-3 and TRBJ2-3, with D uncertain. The CDR3 runs to 15 residues. With 0 bases removed from V and 2 bases from J, the gap between germline ends came to 9 bases. The V gene's germline CDR1 is SGHTA and CDR2 FQGTGA. CDR3 in amino acids: CASSLTWADTDTQYF. The CDR3 DNA reads as TGTGCCAGCAGCTTAACTTGGGCGGACACAGATACGCAGTATTTT.

This clonotype ranks as medium-sized (0.01 to 0.1%). V and J are TRBV25-1 and TRBJ2-1; 11 bases align to TRBD2. In germline, CDR1 is MGHDK, CDR2 SYGVNS. V gave up 3 bases and J gave up 2 bases; unmatched junction bases: 3. The CDR3 loop spans 16 amino acids. As DNA, the CDR3 is TGTGCCAGCAGTGAGCTAGCGGGGGGCACCTACAATGAGCAGTTCTTC. The encoded protein is CASSELAGGTYNEQFF.

This clonotype was seen many times. The chain employs TRBV5-1 and TRBJ2-3; a possible D gene is TRBD2 (7 bases). The CDR3 loop spans 16 amino acids. Deletions cut 0 bases from V and 0 bases from J, with 11 bases between. Germline V gene sequence: CDR1 SGHRS, CDR2 YFSETQ. CDR3 protein: CASSLAGGRSTDTQYF. CDR3 DNA sequence: TGCGCCAGCAGCTTGGCGGGGGGCCGAAGCACAGATACGCAGTATTTT.

The rearrangement links TRBV27 to TRBJ2-2; tentative D call: TRBD1 (5 bases). Germline CDR1 is MNHEY and CDR2 is SMNVEV (reference sequence). The CDR3 sequence is 16 residues long. Trimming removed 2 bases at V and 2 bases at J, with 12 bases between. The CDR3 spells CASSLLDKDNTGELFF. For the CDR3, the DNA is TGTGCCAGCAGTTTACTGGACAAGGATAACACCGGGGAGCTGTTTTTT.

The chain employs TRBV7-9 and TRBJ1-1; D possibly corresponds to TRBD1 (6 bases). The V and J ends lost 5 bases and 7 bases respectively, with 20 bases between them. The CDR3 extends over 15 amino acids. Per the germline V gene, CDR1 is SEHNR and CDR2 is FQNEAQ (reference sequence). For the CDR3, the DNA is TGTGCCAGCAGCCAAACCGGGGGGCGGGAAGGTGAAGCTTTCTTT. Amino acid sequence: CASSQTGGREGEAFF.

This clonotype was found a few times. The V and J genes are TRBV7-3 and TRBJ1-1, with D unclear. V was shortened by 0 bases and J by 6 bases, with 14 bases between the two germline ends. The CDR3 runs to 15 residues. The germline gives CDR1 SGHTA, CDR2 FQGTGA. The CDR3 sequence: CASSLTRDGVAEAFF. The CDR3, as DNA: TGTGCCAGCAGCTTAACAAGGGATGGAGTGGCTGAAGCTTTCTTT.

This clonotype appeared many times. The rearrangement joins TRBV15 to TRBJ2-5; D uncertain. The V and J ends lost 4 bases and 3 bases respectively, with 9 bases between them. The CDR3 runs 13 residues. The V gene's germline CDR1 is LNHNV and CDR2 YYDKDF (reference sequence). The CDR3 spells CATSTGRKETQYF. In DNA form, the CDR3 reads TGTGCCACCAGCACCGGAAGAAAAGAGACCCAGTACTTC.

This clonotype was observed once. The J gene is TRBJ2-3, the V gene TRBV10-3; D unclear. This CDR3 has 15 residues. Germline V gene data show CDR1 as ENHRY and CDR2 as SYGVKD. Trimming stripped 5 bases from V and 0 bases from J, with 12 bases between. The CDR3 DNA reads TGTGCCATCAGTCGGCAGGATGTTAGCACAGATACGCAGTATTTT. Its protein is CAISRQDVSTDTQYF.